These 14 T cell receptor beta chains originate from one sample sequenced in a study of T-cell memory formation after mild COVID-19. TCRdb independently ran MiXCR on the 5' RACE reads; one entry per CDR3 protein. The data contain some 110,000 distinct CDR3 sequences, around 11% of them singletons. Sequencing was carried out using PBMCs or a T cell subset sorted from them (not recorded which). These receptors originate from an adult woman who had mild COVID-19 (a few samples of this study predate the infection). Cell type and time point are not known.

The V and J genes are TRBV2 and TRBJ2-7, with TRBD1 identical over 9 bases. V trimming: 7 bases; J trimming: 3 bases; junction bases outside the gene matches: 7. CDR3 size: 14 residues. Germline V gene data show CDR1 as SNHLY and CDR2 as FYNNEI. CDR3 nucleotides: TGTGCCAGCACATGGGACAGGGAGGACTACGAGCAGTACTTC. The encoded protein is CASTWDREDYEQYF.

The gene calls are TRBV29-1 and TRBJ2-1; no firm D call. Germline CDR1 is SQVTM and CDR2 is ANQGSEA. This CDR3 is built from 11 residues. Trimming removed 2 bases from V and 7 bases from J, with 6 bases in between. CDR3 coding DNA: TGCAGCGTTGAATGTGAAAATGAGCAGTTCTTC. Protein: CSVECENEQFF.

The rearrangement uses TRBV19 and TRBJ2-3; D is unresolved. CDR3 length equals 18 residues. V shed 1 base and J shed 3 bases, with 20 bases lying between them. Germline lookup yields CDR1 LNHDA and CDR2 SQIVND (reference sequence). The CDR3 nucleotides read TGTGCCAGTAGTATAGGCCTAACCCGCCTTCGGAATACAGATACGCAGTATTTT. This translates into CASSIGLTRLRNTDTQYF.

This clonotype was detected a few times. The chain has TRBV6-1 and TRBJ1-6; D gene unclear. V was shortened by 3 bases and J by 5 bases, with 8 bases between the two germline ends. The germline V gene has CDR1 MNHNS and CDR2 SASEGT. The CDR3 is 14 amino acids. CDR3 in amino acids: CASSEWRDNSPLHF. CDR3 nucleotide sequence: TGTGCCAGCAGTGAGTGGCGCGATAATTCACCCCTCCACTTT.

The V call is TRBV4-2, the J call TRBJ1-3, with unresolved D. This CDR3 contains 16 residues. The V and J ends lost 0 bases and 0 bases respectively, with 9 bases between them. Germline V lookup: CDR1 LGHNA, CDR2 YNFKEQ. CDR3 sequence reads: CASSQELWSSGNTIYF. CDR3 sequence (DNA): TGTGCCAGCAGCCAAGAGTTGTGGAGCTCTGGAAACACCATATATTTT.

This clonotype was seen only a few times. The chain joins TRBV2 to TRBJ2-3; 12 bases fit TRBD2. J was trimmed by 6 bases and V by 4 bases; bases with no gene match: 5. Per the germline V gene, CDR1 is SNHLY and CDR2 is FYNNEI. The CDR3 sequence is 15 residues long. The CDR3 DNA sequence: TGTGCCAGCAGTGCCGCAGGACTAGCGGGGGATACGCAGTATTTT. It translates to CASSAAGLAGDTQYF. Full variable domain (rest looked up from reference TRBV2 and TRBJ2-3): EPEVTQTPSHQVTQMGQEVILRCVPISNHLYFYWYRQILGQKVEFLVSFYNNEISEKSEIFDDQFSVERPDGSNFTLKIRSTKLEDSAMYFCASSAAGLAGDTQYFGPGTRLTVL.

Only a few counts were recorded for this clonotype. V usage is TRBV10-3 and J usage is TRBJ1-1; 9 bases agree with TRBD1. The germline V gene encodes CDR1 ENHRY and CDR2 SYGVKD. CDR3 size: 18 residues. V shed 4 bases, J shed 1 base, and the junction held 13 bases outside the gene matches. The DNA of the CDR3 is TGTGCCATCAGTGCTTACAGGGGGCGAGTTACCGAGAACACTGAAGCTTTCTTT. It specifies CAISAYRGRVTENTEAFF.

A few counts support this clonotype. The chain couples TRBV5-6 to TRBJ2-1; no clear D gene. Between the trimmed V and J ends, which lost 0 bases and 4 bases, there was a span of 11 bases. The length of the CDR3 is 15 residues. Looked up from germline, CDR1 is SGHDT and CDR2 is YYEEEE. The CDR3 is CASSLGFSNYNEQFF. The CDR3 DNA sequence: TGTGCCAGCAGCTTGGGGTTCTCGAATTACAATGAGCAGTTCTTC.

This clonotype was found a few times. The V call is TRBV4-3, the J call TRBJ2-7, with 13 bases identical to TRBD2. V lost 4 bases and J lost 0; bases outside the gene matches: 3. CDR1 is LGHNA, CDR2 YSLEER, per germline. This CDR3 region has 16 residues. The CDR3 DNA is TGCGCCAGCAGCCCTTGGACTAGCGGGAGCTCCTACGAGCAGTACTTC. Translation: CASSPWTSGSSYEQYF.

The chain links TRBV6-6 to TRBJ2-7; 12 bases align to TRBD1. With V trimmed by 2 bases and J by 7 bases, 9 bases remained unmatched. This CDR3 comprises 16 residues. Germline V gives CDR1 MNHNY, CDR2 SVGAGI (reference sequence). The CDR3 is CASSYQWDRGRGEQYF. The CDR3 DNA reads TGTGCCAGCAGTTACCAATGGGACAGGGGGCGGGGGGAGCAGTACTTC.

In this sample, this clonotype turned up many times. The rearrangement joins TRBV6-4 to TRBJ2-1, with D unresolved. The CDR3 is 16 amino acids. V was cut by 0 bases and J by 0 bases, with 9 bases left in between. CDR1 is MRHNA, CDR2 SNTAGT, per germline. The DNA for the CDR3 is TGTGCCAGCAGTGACTCAGACGGTAGCTCCTACAATGAGCAGTTCTTC. It translates to CASSDSDGSSYNEQFF.

This clonotype was seen a few times. The genes are TRBV7-9 and TRBJ1-1; D not resolved. Germline V gene data show CDR1 as SEHNR and CDR2 as FQNEAQ (reference sequence). The CDR3 contains 16 residues. Trimming pared 5 bases from V and 1 base from J, leaving 17 bases between. The CDR3 loop reads CASSPVEVKPNTEAFF. DNA of the CDR3: TGTGCCAGCAGCCCGGTGGAGGTGAAGCCGAACACTGAAGCTTTCTTT.

The chain couples TRBV12-3 or TRBV12-4 to TRBJ1-1, with D unclear. The CDR3 loop spans 15 amino acids. The ends were cut back, 6 bases at V and 2 bases at J, with 16 bases in the middle. The CDR3 is CASSDLRESNTEAFF. CDR3 in DNA: TGTGCCAGCAGCGACTTAAGGGAAAGCAACACTGAAGCTTTCTTT.

This clonotype was detected a few times. The chain is built from TRBV7-9 and TRBJ2-5; the D gene is possibly TRBD2 (5 bases). Per germline, CDR1 SEHNR and CDR2 FQNEAQ (reference sequence). The CDR3 contains 14 residues. Trimming took off 4 bases at V and 4 bases at J, with 13 bases between the two ends. The CDR3 nucleotides read TGTGCCAGCAGCTCAGGAGGACCACTAGAGACCCAGTACTTC. Residues: CASSSGGPLETQYF.